The 23 T cell receptor beta chains below were found in one sample sequenced in a study of T cells in Graves' hyperthyroidism and ophthalmopathy. Amplified regions were TCR beta CDR3 sequences from RNA transcripts. The TCR CDR3 first-round RT-PCR relied on the HTBI primer set. Each CDR3 protein gets one entry after TCRdb re-called the multiplex PCR reads with MiXCR. The sample contains 550,000 to 700,000 distinct CDR3 sequences, roughly 46% of which appear only once. The sample taken for sequencing was peripheral blood or thyroid tissue (not recorded which). These receptors all stem from an adult woman with Graves' disease, either hyperthyroidism or ophthalmopathy (not recorded which).

The gene calls are TRBV2 and TRBJ1-6; TRBD1 is a possible D gene (5 bases). V gave up 7 bases and J gave up 9 bases, with 13 bases separating them. The CDR3 covers 13 residues. CDR1 and CDR2 from the germline V gene are SNHLY and FYNNEI. CDR3 in amino acids: CASTEWGSSPLHF. DNA of the CDR3: TGTGCCAGCACTGAGTGGGGGAGTTCACCCCTCCACTTT.

This clonotype was recorded at least ten times. The rearrangement joins TRBV3-1 to TRBJ1-5, with 9 bases lining up with TRBD1. Germline trimming cut 0 bases from V and 4 bases from J; bases unmatched to any gene: 1. There are 15 residues in the CDR3. Germline CDR1 reads LGHDT; CDR2 reads YNNKEL (reference sequence). The CDR3 coding sequence is TGTGCCAGCAGCCAAGATGGGACAGGGAATCAGCCCCAGCATTTT. It encodes CASSQDGTGNQPQHF.

In this sample, this clonotype turned up many times. The V gene is TRBV2, the J gene TRBJ1-2, with D perhaps TRBD1 (6 bases). The CDR3 loop spans 12 amino acids. Germline values: CDR1 SNHLY, CDR2 FYNNEI. V was shortened by 4 bases and J by 4 bases, with 7 bases between the two germline ends. The CDR3 spells CASSGTVYGYTF. In DNA, the CDR3 is TGTGCCAGCAGTGGGACAGTCTATGGCTACACCTTC.

V is TRBV29-1 and J is TRBJ2-5; D gene unclear. The CDR3 runs 11 residues. Per the germline V gene, CDR1 is SQVTM and CDR2 is ANQGSEA. V lost 7 bases, J lost 0 bases, and 6 bases lay in between. The CDR3: CSAKNQETQYF. The CDR3 DNA reads TGCAGCGCGAAGAACCAAGAGACCCAGTACTTC.

This clonotype was counted ten times or more. V usage is TRBV10-3 and J usage is TRBJ2-7, with D maybe TRBD1 (6 bases). CDR1 and CDR2 from the germline V gene are ENHRY and SYGVKD. The V end was cut by 4 bases, the J end by 2 bases, with 12 bases between. The CDR3 has 14 residues. As DNA, the CDR3 is TGTGCCATCAGTGTAGGGACACGGACCTACGAGCAGTACTTC. Its translation: CAISVGTRTYEQYF.

The chain has TRBV5-1 and TRBJ2-1; possibly TRBD1 for D (6 bases). The V end lost 3 bases, the J end lost 7 bases, and 11 bases lay between the germline ends. Germline CDR1 reads SGHRS; CDR2 reads YFSETQ. This CDR3 is built from 13 residues. The CDR3 is CASSWLGANEQFF. The CDR3 DNA is TGCGCCAGCAGCTGGCTGGGGGCAAATGAGCAGTTCTTC. Together with reference TRBV5-1 and TRBJ2-1, the CDR3 gives the full variable domain: KAGVTQTPRYLIKTRGQQVTLSCSPISGHRSVSWYQQTPGQGLQFLFEYFSETQRNKGNFPGRFSGRQFSNSRSEMNVSTLELGDSALYLCASSWLGANEQFFGPGTRLTVL.

This clonotype was counted only a few times. Written as DNA, the CDR3 is TGTGCCAGCAGCGTAGATTCCGGAGGAACTGGAAACACCATATATTTT. It specifies CASSVDSGGTGNTIYF. The chain employs TRBV9 and TRBJ1-3; D is unresolved. CDR3 length: 16 amino acids. Germline V gene lookup returns CDR1 SGDLS and CDR2 YYNGEE. The germline V and J ends were trimmed by 0 bases and 2 bases, with 12 bases remaining between them.

The chain employs TRBV27 and TRBJ2-2; D not certain. Germline V lookup: CDR1 MNHEY, CDR2 SMNVEV (reference sequence). The CDR3 sequence is 15 residues long. The V end lost 7 bases, the J end lost 7 bases, and 19 bases lay between the germline ends. CDR3 loop: CASTLRSTGLGELFF. DNA of the CDR3: TGTGCCAGCACACTAAGGAGCACGGGCCTCGGGGAGCTGTTTTTT.

The J gene is TRBJ2-5, the V gene TRBV7-9; 10 bases match TRBD2. Germline CDR1 reads SEHNR; CDR2 reads FQNEAQ (reference sequence). This CDR3 region has 14 residues. J was trimmed by 5 bases and V by 3 bases; bases with no gene match: 3. The CDR3 protein is CASSLGLALETQYF. CDR3 DNA: TGTGCCAGCAGCTTGGGACTAGCGTTGGAGACCCAGTACTTC.

As concerns this clonotype: One junction end disagrees with the germline gene, perhaps due to a read error. The chain has TRBV25-1 and TRBJ1-2; a weak D match, TRBD1 (6 bases). Germline CDR1 reads MGHDK; CDR2 reads SYGVNS. The CDR3 has 17 residues. CDR3 nucleotides: TGTGCCTGCAGTGCTCGAGGGGGGGACATCCTGAACTATGGCTACACCTTC. Translated: CACSARGGDILNYGYTF.

This clonotype appeared many times. The chain uses TRBV6-6 and TRBJ2-7, with 13 nucleotides matching TRBD2. Trimming cost V 6 bases and J 6 bases; bases outside gene matches: 20. CDR1 is MNHNY, CDR2 SVGAGI, per germline (reference sequence). This CDR3 region has 19 residues. CDR3 residues: CASSPTSGRAFGLNCEQYF. The CDR3, as DNA: TGTGCCAGCAGCCCTACTAGCGGGAGGGCCTTTGGATTGAACTGCGAGCAGTACTTC.

This clonotype has a handful of counts. This clone may be a read error of a much larger clone one base away. The J gene is TRBJ1-2, the V gene TRBV19; D call uncertain. Germline CDR1 and CDR2: LNHDA and SQIVND (reference sequence). The CDR3 has 12 residues. CDR3 sequence reads: CAGSMANYGYTF. DNA for the CDR3: TGTGCCGGTAGTATGGCTAACTATGGCTACACCTTC. Full variable domain (missing parts from reference TRBV19 and TRBJ1-2): DGGITQSPKYLFRKEGQNVTLSCEQNLNHDAMYWYRQDPGQGLRLIYYSQIVNDFQKGDIAEGYSVSREKKESFPLTVTSAQKNPTAFYLCAGSMANYGYTFGSGTRLTVV.

This chain connects TRBV29-1 to TRBJ1-1, with D unclear. Germline V gene sequence: CDR1 SQVTM, CDR2 ANQGSEA. Trimming took 4 bases from V and 11 from J, leaving 17 bases between them. This CDR3 is built from 12 residues. The CDR3 loop is CSVGRETVSAFF. The DNA for the CDR3 is TGCAGCGTTGGAAGGGAGACGGTGTCCGCTTTCTTT.

V and J are TRBV10-3 and TRBJ1-1; D may be TRBD1 (5 bases). Germline-derived CDR1 and CDR2 are ENHRY and SYGVKD. V was clipped by 6 bases and J by 4 bases, with 18 bases between them. This CDR3 is built from 15 residues. Here the CDR3 DNA reads TGTGCCATCAGCGCCGGGGGGGTGCGGGTCACTGAAGCTTTCTTT. This encodes CAISAGGVRVTEAFF.

This chain joins TRBV15 and TRBJ2-5; TRBD1 aligns across 9 bases. V shed 7 bases and J 4 bases; nucleotides not matched to a gene: 10. Germline V lookup: CDR1 LNHNV, CDR2 YYDKDF (reference sequence). This CDR3 comprises 15 residues. Here the CDR3 DNA reads TGTGCCACCAAATTGAACGGACAGGGGAGAGAGACCCAGTACTTC. Protein: CATKLNGQGRETQYF.

This clonotype has just a few counts. V gene TRBV13 combines with J gene TRBJ1-1; unclear D gene. CDR3 length: 15 amino acids. The germline V and J ends were trimmed by 8 bases and 1 base, with 17 bases remaining between them. Germline values: CDR1 PRHDT, CDR2 FYEKMQ (reference sequence). Here the CDR3 reads CASRFRSPENTEAFF. The CDR3 coding sequence is TGTGCCAGCCGTTTCCGGAGCCCAGAGAACACTGAAGCTTTCTTT.

This clonotype appeared a few times. The chain has TRBV29-1 and TRBJ2-2; D is unclear. This CDR3 contains 14 residues. CDR1 SQVTM and CDR2 ANQGSEA come from the germline V gene. Trimming removed 3 bases at V and 2 bases at J, with 10 bases between. CDR3 bases: TGCAGCGTTGAGGAAAGTATCAACACCGGGGAGCTGTTTTTT. It codes for CSVEESINTGELFF.

At least ten counts were recorded for this clonotype. This rearrangement joins TRBV20-1 to TRBJ2-5; 11 bases are a match to TRBD1. The CDR3 is made up of 14 amino acids. CDR1 DFQATT and CDR2 SNEGSKA come from the germline V gene (reference sequence). Trimming took 6 bases from V and 3 from J; bases not matched to a gene: 6. CDR3 sequence (DNA): TGCAGTGCCCCTGGACAGGGGGCTGAAGAGACCCAGTACTTC. The encoded protein is CSAPGQGAEETQYF.

The genes are TRBV10-3 and TRBJ2-6; TRBD1 might be the D (6 bases). CDR3 length: 19 amino acids. Germline CDR1 reads ENHRY; CDR2 reads SYGVKD. The V gene lost 4 bases and the J gene lost 0 bases, with 19 bases spanning the gap. The CDR3 sequence: CAISAGTGTSYSGANVLTF. The CDR3 DNA is TGTGCCATCAGTGCTGGAACAGGGACCTCGTACTCTGGGGCCAACGTCCTGACTTTC.

V is TRBV19 and J is TRBJ1-5; D might be TRBD1 (6 bases). V gave up 3 bases and J gave up 6 bases, with 27 bases separating them. The CDR3 covers 19 residues. Germline CDR1 is LNHDA and CDR2 is SQIVND (reference sequence). The CDR3 nucleotides read TGTGCCAGTAGTATGTCCAGACCGGGACTGGGGGGGGCCCGTCAGCCCCAGCATTTT. This codes for CASSMSRPGLGGARQPQHF.

There are many counts of this clonotype. The chain links TRBV5-1 to TRBJ2-2; D gene unclear. The CDR3 length is 13 residues. Trimming took off 4 bases at V and 5 bases at J, with 9 bases between the two ends. CDR1 SGHRS and CDR2 YFSETQ come from the germline V gene. This CDR3 reads CASSLEPTGELFF. The CDR3 DNA sequence: TGCGCCAGCAGCCTTGAGCCTACCGGGGAGCTGTTTTTT.

On this clonotype: Without the conserved terminal phenylalanine or tryptophan, this CDR3 likely stems from a read error. This chain links TRBV12-3 or TRBV12-4 with TRBJ1-2, with 12 nucleotides matching TRBD1. This CDR3 is 15 amino acids long. V lost 5 bases, J lost 7 bases, and 8 bases stayed unmatched. CDR3 nucleotide sequence: TGTGCCAGCAGTAGGATAGGGACAGGGGGCTTTGGCTACACCCTC. Translating it yields CASSRIGTGGFGYTL.

This clonotype was observed a few times. The rearrangement links TRBV7-2 to TRBJ1-6, with D uncertain. CDR1 is SGHTA, CDR2 FQGNSA, per germline. V was trimmed by 6 bases and J by 2 bases, leaving 11 bases between them. This CDR3 has 15 residues. The CDR3 loop is CASSLAGTYNSPLHF. The CDR3 bases are TGTGCCAGCAGTCTAGCGGGGACCTATAATTCACCCCTCCACTTT.